This paragraph covers one T cell receptor (beta chain) sequence. The antigen remains undetermined. Sequenced with the Oncomine TCR Beta short-read assay was DNA taken from cultured CD4+ T cells. TCRdb passed the PCR reads through MiXCR, listing each CDR3 protein once. The data hold fewer than 30,000 distinct CDR3 sequences, with less than 35% observed a single time. The sample originates from a study of vaccination and CD4 T cells after COVID-19. Notes on the study in general: Clonotypes reactive to SARS-CoV-2 had a median that went up from 21 to 38, but not significantly. Spike mono-reactivity was the property of 304 of 307 vaccine-specific clones in convalescent patients.

Looked up from germline, CDR1 is SGHNT and CDR2 is YYREEE (reference sequence). The CDR3 has 14 residues. The junction had 9 bases not matched to a gene; V was cut back by 5 bases and J by 5 bases. Specified time point: late sampling 161 to 241 days after vaccination in a few convalescent patients. Treatment reported: approximately 9-day PBMC culture with coronavirus spike peptide pools or control peptides (ViraFEST assay). The chain carries TRBV5-4 and TRBJ2-5; 7 positions agree with TRBD2. This receptor was identified in a human donor who had recovered from COVID-19. This specimen was CD4+ T cells from blood, cultured in vitro, taken about 7 months after SARS-CoV-2 vaccination. The CDR3 DNA reads TGTGCCAGCAGGTGGTGGGGCGGGAGTGAGACCCAGTACTTC. The encoded protein is CASRWWGGSETQYF.